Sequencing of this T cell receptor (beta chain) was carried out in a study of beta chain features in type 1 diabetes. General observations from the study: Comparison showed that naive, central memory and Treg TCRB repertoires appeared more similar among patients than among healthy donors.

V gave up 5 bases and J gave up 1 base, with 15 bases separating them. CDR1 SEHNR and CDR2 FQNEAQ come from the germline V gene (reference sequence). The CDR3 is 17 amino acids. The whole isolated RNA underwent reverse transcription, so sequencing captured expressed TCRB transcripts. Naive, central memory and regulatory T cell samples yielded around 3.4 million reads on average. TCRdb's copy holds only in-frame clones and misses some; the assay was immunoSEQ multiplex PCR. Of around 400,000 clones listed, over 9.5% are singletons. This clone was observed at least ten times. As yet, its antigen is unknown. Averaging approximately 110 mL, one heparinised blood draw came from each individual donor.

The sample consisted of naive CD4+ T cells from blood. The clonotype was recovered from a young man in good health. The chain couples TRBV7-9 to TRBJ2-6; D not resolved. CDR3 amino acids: CASSQVRRRSGANVLTF. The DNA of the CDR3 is TGTGCCAGCAGCCAAGTCCGGCGGAGATCTGGGGCCAACGTCCTGACTTTC. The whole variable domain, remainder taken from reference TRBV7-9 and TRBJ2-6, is DTGVSQNPRHKITKRGQNVTFRCDPISEHNRLYWYRQTLGQGPEFLTYFQNEAQLEKSRLLSDRFSAERPKGSFSTLEIQRTEQGDSAMYLCASSQVRRRSGANVLTFGAGSRLTVL.